Listed here are 29 T cell receptor beta chains from one sample, sequenced in a study of Ad26.COV2.S vaccination and SARS-CoV-2 variants. The treatment is: some 20 received Ad26.COV2.S at low or high dose, single or two shots; about five received placebo; per-sample allocation not given. Collection of samples fell on day 63 after the first vaccine or placebo injection. Repertoires were generated with immunoSEQ multiplex PCR, while TCRdb's copy carries only in-frame clones and drops some. The sample holds 400,000 to 450,000 clones, approximately 90% seen once. The sample here was peripheral blood, taken in a trial of Ad26.COV2.S vaccine versus placebo. The source is a person between 18 and 59 years old who received the Ad26.COV2.S COVID-19 vaccine or a placebo.

The chain links TRBV10-3 to TRBJ2-5; 9 bases fit TRBD2. Looked up from germline, CDR1 is ENHRY and CDR2 is SYGVKD. Losses at the gene ends were 6 bases for V and 4 bases for J; bases not matched to a gene: 9. The CDR3 spans 15 residues. CDR3 in amino acids: CAISPQAGGGETQYF. The DNA for the CDR3 is TGTGCCATCAGCCCCCAGGCGGGGGGGGGAGAGACCCAGTACTTC.

The rearrangement joins TRBV5-1 to TRBJ2-4, with D possibly TRBD2 on 5 matching bases. Germline assignment: CDR1 SGHRS and CDR2 YFSETQ. V was cut by 0 bases and J by 8 bases, with 15 bases left in between. The CDR3 runs 15 residues. The CDR3 spells CASSLAGNSGDIQYF. CDR3 DNA: TGCGCCAGCAGCTTGGCGGGAAATTCCGGGGACATTCAGTACTTC.

The rearrangement joins TRBV13 to TRBJ2-7; 8 nucleotides align to TRBD2. V lost 3 bases, J lost 1 base, and 5 bases stayed unmatched. Germline-derived CDR1 and CDR2 are PRHDT and FYEKMQ (reference sequence). This CDR3 is built from 15 residues. The CDR3 bases are TGTGCCAGCAGCTTTTCGGGCGGGGGGTCCTACGAGCAGTACTTC. Residues: CASSFSGGGSYEQYF. The variable domain in full, completed from reference TRBV13 and TRBJ2-7, reads AAGVIQSPRHLIKEKRETATLKCYPIPRHDTVYWYQQGPGQDPQFLISFYEKMQSDKGSIPDRFSAQQFSDYHSELNMSSLELGDSALYFCASSFSGGGSYEQYFGPGTRLTVT.

The J gene is TRBJ1-1, the V gene TRBV18; TRBD1 is a possible D gene (6 bases). Trimming pared 4 bases from V and 2 bases from J, leaving 11 bases between. In germline, CDR1 is KGHSH, CDR2 LQKENI. There are 14 residues in the CDR3. CDR3 protein: CASSRNRDNTEAFF. CDR3 DNA sequence: TGTGCCAGCTCACGGAACAGGGACAACACTGAAGCTTTCTTT.

This rearrangement joins TRBV6-2 or TRBV6-3 to TRBJ2-3; D remains ambiguous. V lost 3 bases and J lost 4, with 2 bases in between. Looked up from germline, CDR1 is MNHEY and CDR2 is SVGEGT. This CDR3 spans 11 amino acids. CDR3 bases: TGTGCCAGCAGTTATTCAGATACGCAGTATTTT. It encodes CASSYSDTQYF.

The chain links TRBV28 to TRBJ2-1; 13 bases align to TRBD2. The CDR3 runs 15 residues. Trimming at V came to 6 bases and at J to 7 bases, leaving 6 bases not matched to a gene. CDR1 and CDR2 from the germline V gene are MDHEN and SYDVKM. The chain's CDR3 is CASSRPLAGGNEQFF. The CDR3, as DNA: TGTGCCAGCAGCCGACCACTAGCGGGGGGGAATGAGCAGTTCTTC.

The CDR3 loop reads CASSLGDAGTGDEQYF. The CDR3, as DNA: TGTGCCAGCAGCTTAGGGGACGCCGGGACAGGGGACGAGCAGTACTTC. The J gene is TRBJ2-7, the V gene TRBV11-2; 10 nucleotides align to TRBD1. Trimming removed 1 base from V and 5 bases from J; junction bases left unmatched: 8. The CDR3 extends over 16 amino acids. CDR1 is SGHAT, CDR2 FQNNGV, per germline.

The chain couples TRBV9 to TRBJ2-1; 9 nucleotides align to TRBD2. V lost 0 bases to trimming and J lost 7 bases; unmatched junction nucleotides: 2. Germline CDR1 is SGDLS and CDR2 is YYNGEE. The CDR3 sequence is 14 residues long. CDR3 protein: CASSVVSGSNEQFF. Written as DNA, the CDR3 is TGTGCCAGCAGCGTAGTTAGCGGGAGTAATGAGCAGTTCTTC. Drawing the rest from reference TRBV9 and TRBJ2-1, the complete variable domain is DSGVTQTPKHLITATGQRVTLRCSPRSGDLSVYWYQQSLDQGLQFLIQYYNGEERAKGNILERFSAQQFPDLHSELNLSSLELGDSALYFCASSVVSGSNEQFFGPGTRLTVL.

The CDR3: CAIRTGGLISSGANVLTF. The DNA of the CDR3 is TGTGCCATCAGGACAGGGGGCCTTATCTCGTCTGGGGCCAACGTCCTGACTTTC. The chain links TRBV10-3 to TRBJ2-6; 10 bases are a match to TRBD1. The trim removed 6 bases at V and 1 base at J, leaving 9 bases unmatched. From germline, CDR1 is ENHRY and CDR2 SYGVKD. This CDR3 has 18 amino acids.

This clone was seen a handful of times. The V and J genes are TRBV15 and TRBJ1-5; D remains unclear. The germline V gene has CDR1 LNHNV and CDR2 YYDKDF (reference sequence). With 9 bases removed from V and 0 bases from J, the gap between germline ends came to 15 bases. The length of the CDR3 is 15 residues. CDR3: CATSDDIYSNQPQHF. The DNA of the CDR3 is TGTGCCACTTCAGACGACATCTATAGCAATCAGCCCCAGCATTTT.

This clone was found once. The gene calls are TRBV7-2 and TRBJ2-7, with a possible D match to TRBD1 (6 bases). V was clipped by 5 bases and J by 3 bases, with 17 bases between them. This CDR3 comprises 15 residues. Per the germline V gene, CDR1 is SGHTA and CDR2 is FQGNSA. DNA of the CDR3: TGTGCCAGCAGCGACTCTCGTGGACAGAACTACGAGCAGTACTTC. Its protein product is CASSDSRGQNYEQYF.

The J gene is TRBJ1-1, the V gene TRBV7-3; D not certain. Trimming cost V 5 bases and J 6 bases, with 10 bases left between them. This CDR3 is 12 amino acids long. Germline CDR1 is SGHTA and CDR2 is FQGTGA. CDR3 nucleotides: TGTGCCAGCAGCGGCGAATGGGCTGAAGCTTTCTTT. This translates into CASSGEWAEAFF.

In regard to this clone: An end of the junction does not agree with germline; a read error may underlie this. This sequence joins TRBV29-1 and TRBJ1-2; D uncertain. Germline V CDR1 and CDR2: SQVTM, ANQGSEA. The CDR3 runs to 12 residues. The CDR3 here is CSVEGGNYRYTF. CDR3 DNA: TGCAGCGTTGAGGGAGGTAACTATCGCTACACCTTC.

The chain combines TRBV2 with TRBJ2-2; 8 bases map to TRBD1. The CDR3 sequence is 15 residues long. J was trimmed by 0 bases and V by 6 bases; bases with no gene match: 3. Germline CDR1 SNHLY, CDR2 FYNNEI. Written as DNA, the CDR3 is TGTGCCAGCAGAAAGGACAGGGCGAACACCGGGGAGCTGTTTTTT. Encoded protein: CASRKDRANTGELFF.

This clone is a singleton in its sample. In DNA, the CDR3 is TGTGCCAGCAGTTACTCTGGGGGAGCTAACTATGGCTACACCTTC. Its protein product is CASSYSGGANYGYTF. The chain uses TRBV6-5 and TRBJ1-2; D is possibly TRBD1 (5 bases). The CDR3 sequence is 15 residues long. CDR1 and CDR2 from the germline V gene are MNHEY and SVGAGI. Trimming stripped 0 bases from V and 0 bases from J, with 8 bases between.

This clone was seen a handful of times. The genes are TRBV9 and TRBJ1-6; D call uncertain. V was trimmed by 0 bases and J by 5 bases, leaving 6 bases between them. CDR3 size: 14 residues. The germline V gene has CDR1 SGDLS and CDR2 YYNGEE. CDR3 in amino acids: CASSVGADNSPLHF. The CDR3 DNA is TGTGCCAGCAGCGTAGGCGCGGATAATTCACCCCTCCACTTT. The variable domain in full, completed from reference TRBV9 and TRBJ1-6, reads DSGVTQTPKHLITATGQRVTLRCSPRSGDLSVYWYQQSLDQGLQFLIQYYNGEERAKGNILERFSAQQFPDLHSELNLSSLELGDSALYFCASSVGADNSPLHFGNGTRLTVT.

This chain connects TRBV5-4 to TRBJ1-1, with a tentative D call TRBD1 (5 bases). The length of the CDR3 is 15 residues. Per germline, CDR1 SGHNT and CDR2 YYREEE (reference sequence). The ends were cut back, 0 bases at V and 6 bases at J, with 15 bases in the middle. Here the CDR3 reads CASSLVDSAYPEAFF. CDR3 coding DNA: TGTGCCAGCAGCTTGGTCGACAGTGCCTACCCTGAAGCTTTCTTT.

The chain is built from TRBV6-5 and TRBJ2-7; D is undetermined. Germline V lookup: CDR1 MNHEY, CDR2 SVGAGI. The CDR3 length is 14 residues. The ends were cut back, 4 bases at V and 0 bases at J, with 10 bases in the middle. The DNA of the CDR3 is TGTGCCAGCAGTTCCGCAGGATCCTCCTACGAGCAGTACTTC. Its protein product is CASSSAGSSYEQYF.

The rearrangement joins TRBV15 to TRBJ2-1; 7 positions agree with TRBD1. CDR3 size: 17 residues. CDR1 and CDR2 from the germline V gene are LNHNV and YYDKDF (reference sequence). V trimming: 4 bases; J trimming: 0 bases; junction bases outside the gene matches: 9. The CDR3, as DNA: TGTGCCACCAGCACAGCCTTCGGGACAGTCTCCTACAATGAGCAGTTCTTC. This gives the protein CATSTAFGTVSYNEQFF.

This chain links TRBV18 with TRBJ2-3; the D gene could be TRBD1 or TRBD2 (6 bases each). The CDR3 has 16 residues. V was cut by 2 bases and J by 2 bases, with 14 bases left in between. The germline gives CDR1 KGHSH, CDR2 LQKENI. Here the CDR3 reads CASSPRQEGVTDTQYF. The CDR3, as DNA: TGTGCCAGCTCACCAAGACAGGAGGGGGTCACAGATACGCAGTATTTT.

V usage is TRBV9 and J usage is TRBJ2-5; D might be TRBD2 (5 bases). The CDR3 has 13 amino acids. Germline V gives CDR1 SGDLS, CDR2 YYNGEE. Trimming pared 2 bases from V and 7 bases from J, leaving 12 bases between. CDR3 loop: CASSVALEGTQYF. CDR3 sequence (DNA): TGTGCCAGCAGCGTTGCTTTAGAGGGGACCCAGTACTTC.

This clone was found once. The genes are TRBV30 and TRBJ1-6; 7 bases line up with TRBD1. Germline-derived CDR1 and CDR2 are GTSNPN and SVGIG (reference sequence). V shed 0 bases and J 8 bases; nucleotides not matched to a gene: 7. The CDR3 spans 15 residues. The CDR3 loop is CAWSVPTGIDSPLHF. CDR3 nucleotides: TGTGCCTGGAGTGTGCCGACAGGGATTGATTCACCCCTCCACTTT.

To note about this clone: A much larger clone lies a single base off, so this may be a read error. V usage is TRBV11-2 and J usage is TRBJ2-7, with 8 positions matching TRBD1. CDR3 length: 14 amino acids. V lost 1 base and J lost 1; bases outside the gene matches: 0. Per the germline V gene, CDR1 is SGHAT and CDR2 is FQNNGV. CDR3 region: CASSLGTGSYEQYF. As DNA, the CDR3 is TGTGCCAGCAGCTTAGGGACAGGGTCCTACGAGCAGTACTTC. Full variable domain (remainder filled in from reference TRBV11-2 and TRBJ2-7): EAGVAQSPRYKIIEKRQSVAFWCNPISGHATLYWYQQILGQGPKLLIQFQNNGVVDDSQLPKDRFSAERLKGVDSTLKIQPAKLEDSAVYLCASSLGTGSYEQYFGPGTRLTVT.

The rearrangement joins TRBV7-3 to TRBJ2-1, with 10 bases fitting TRBD2. Germline CDR1 and CDR2: SGHTA and FQGTGA. V was pared by 2 bases and J by 9 bases, with 1 base of the junction left unmatched. The CDR3 has 13 amino acids. Here the CDR3 reads CASSLEREGEQFF. The CDR3 region has the DNA TGTGCCAGCAGCTTAGAGCGGGAGGGTGAGCAGTTCTTC. Full variable domain (remainder filled in from reference TRBV7-3 and TRBJ2-1): GAGVSQTPSNKVTEKGKYVELRCDPISGHTALYWYRQSLGQGPEFLIYFQGTGAADDSGLPNDRFFAVRPEGSVSTLKIQRTERGDSAVYLCASSLEREGEQFFGPGTRLTVL.

This chain uses TRBV25-1 with TRBJ1-2; TRBD1 matches 7 bases. The CDR3 length is 13 residues. Trimming cost V 3 bases and J 13 bases; bases outside gene matches: 11. The V gene's germline CDR1 is MGHDK and CDR2 SYGVNS. The CDR3 here is CASSDPGQAGATF. CDR3 coding DNA: TGTGCCAGCAGTGATCCCGGACAGGCCGGAGCCACCTTC.

The chain carries TRBV4-3 and TRBJ2-1; 10 bases match TRBD2. This CDR3 is 16 amino acids long. Germline CDR1 and CDR2: LGHNA and YSLEER. Germline trimming cut 4 bases from V and 7 bases from J; bases unmatched to any gene: 10. CDR3 nucleotide sequence: TGCGCCAGCAGCCTACTTACTAGCGGGATTTCGAATGAGCAGTTCTTC. Translation gives CASSLLTSGISNEQFF.

This chain uses TRBV12-3 or TRBV12-4 with TRBJ2-1; D remains unclear. This CDR3 spans 13 amino acids. Trimming left V 6 bases short and J 16 bases short, with 22 bases between. CDR3 nucleotides: TGTGCCAGCAGAGGTGCTGGGCCCCAAAGCGAATTCTTC. Amino acids: CASRGAGPQSEFF.

This chain uses TRBV13 with TRBJ2-7, with 13 nucleotides matching TRBD2. Germline assignment: CDR1 PRHDT and CDR2 FYEKMQ (reference sequence). This CDR3 comprises 18 residues. V lost 4 bases and J lost 2; bases outside the gene matches: 11. The CDR3 region is CASSSMTRLAGGTYEQYF. Here the CDR3 DNA reads TGTGCCAGCAGCTCAATGACGCGACTAGCGGGAGGAACCTACGAGCAGTACTTC.

The V gene is TRBV19, the J gene TRBJ2-6, with 11 positions matching TRBD1. Germline CDR1 and CDR2: LNHDA and SQIVND (reference sequence). The CDR3 sequence is 19 residues long. V shed 5 bases and J 3 bases; nucleotides not matched to a gene: 12. CDR3 bases: TGTGCCAGTAGTTACGGACATGGACAGGGGGCTAGTGGGGCCAACGTCCTGACTTTC. This gives the protein CASSYGHGQGASGANVLTF.